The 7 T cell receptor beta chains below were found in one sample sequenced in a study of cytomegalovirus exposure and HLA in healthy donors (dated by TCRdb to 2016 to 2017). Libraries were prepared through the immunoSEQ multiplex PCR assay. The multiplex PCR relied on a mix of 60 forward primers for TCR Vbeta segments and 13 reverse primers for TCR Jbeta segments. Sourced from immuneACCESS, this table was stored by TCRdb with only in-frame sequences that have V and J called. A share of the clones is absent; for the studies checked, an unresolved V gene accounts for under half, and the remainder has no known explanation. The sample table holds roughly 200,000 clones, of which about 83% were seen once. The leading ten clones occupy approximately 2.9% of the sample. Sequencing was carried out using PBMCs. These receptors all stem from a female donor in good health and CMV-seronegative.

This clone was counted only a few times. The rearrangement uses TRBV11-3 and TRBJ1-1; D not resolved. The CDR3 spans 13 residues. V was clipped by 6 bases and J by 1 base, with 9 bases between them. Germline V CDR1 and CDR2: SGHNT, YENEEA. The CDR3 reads CASRIGENTEAFF. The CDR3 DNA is TGTGCCAGCAGAATCGGGGAGAACACTGAAGCTTTCTTT.

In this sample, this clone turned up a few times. The CDR3 loop reads CASSGGRVKSYTF. In nucleotides, the CDR3 is TGTGCCAGCAGTGGTGGCAGGGTGAAGAGCTACACCTTC. The J gene is TRBJ1-2, the V gene TRBV2; maybe TRBD1 (5 bases). Germline CDR1 SNHLY, CDR2 FYNNEI. V lost 4 bases and J lost 9, with 15 bases in between. This CDR3 spans 13 amino acids.

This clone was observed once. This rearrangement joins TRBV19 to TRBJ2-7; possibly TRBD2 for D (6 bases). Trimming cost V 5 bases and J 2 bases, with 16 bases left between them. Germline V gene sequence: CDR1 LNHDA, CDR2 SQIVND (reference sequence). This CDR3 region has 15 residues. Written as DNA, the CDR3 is TGTGCCAGTAGTCATTATGTAGCGGCGACCTACGAGCAGTACTTC. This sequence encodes CASSHYVAATYEQYF.

The CDR3, as DNA: TGTGCCAGCAGTTCCCTGGGGATAGCAGGGTACGAGCAGTACTTC. It encodes CASSSLGIAGYEQYF. The chain joins TRBV27 to TRBJ2-7, with TRBD1 as a possible D gene (5 bases). V was shortened by 4 bases and J by 4 bases, with 17 bases between the two germline ends. Looked up from germline, CDR1 is MNHEY and CDR2 is SMNVEV (reference sequence). The CDR3 length is 15 residues.

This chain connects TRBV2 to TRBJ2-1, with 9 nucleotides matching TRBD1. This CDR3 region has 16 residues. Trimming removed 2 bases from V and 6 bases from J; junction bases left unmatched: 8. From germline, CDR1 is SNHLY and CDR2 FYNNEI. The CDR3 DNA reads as TGTGCCAGCAGTGAACGGGGACAGGGCTCAGTCAATGAGCAGTTCTTC. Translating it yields CASSERGQGSVNEQFF.

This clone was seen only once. For the CDR3, the DNA is TGTGCCAGCAGCCGCCCGGGGGACGGGACCAACAATGAGCAGTTCTTC. This codes for CASSRPGDGTNNEQFF. The chain employs TRBV4-2 and TRBJ2-1; D is possibly TRBD2 (6 bases). The CDR3 contains 16 residues. Germline V gene lookup returns CDR1 LGHNA and CDR2 YNFKEQ. V was pared by 4 bases and J by 5 bases, with 18 bases between.

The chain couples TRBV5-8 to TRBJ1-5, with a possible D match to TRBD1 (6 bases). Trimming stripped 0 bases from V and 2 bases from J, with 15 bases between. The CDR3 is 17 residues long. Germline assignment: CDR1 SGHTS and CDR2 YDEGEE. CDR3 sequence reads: CASSLVQGWWGNQPQHF. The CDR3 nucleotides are TGTGCCAGCAGCTTGGTTCAGGGGTGGTGGGGCAATCAGCCCCAGCATTTT.